The 9 T cell receptor beta chains listed next were all sequenced from one sample in a study of vaccination effects on CD4 cells after COVID-19. Antigen-specific CD4+ T cells expanded by the ViraFEST assay with viral peptide pools were then sequenced. Isolating CD4+ T cells followed ten to eleven days of culture. Prior SARS-CoV-2 infection was absent in the vaccine recipients, as shown by negative nucleocapsid antibodies. Antigen specificity for these receptors is unknown. Method: immunoSEQ multiplex PCR; TCRdb's copy keeps in-frame clones and lacks some. The sample lists 71,000 or so clones, approximately 70% occurring once. The source material was CD4+ T cells from PBMCs cultured with HCoV-OC43 spike peptides, sampled before COVID-19 vaccination. Subset meaning: HCoV-OC43 spike overlapping peptide pool stimulation. These TCRs come from a human donor who received a COVID-19 vaccine.

J is TRBJ1-2 and V is TRBV28, with 9 bases lining up with TRBD1. The CDR3 length is 14 residues. CDR1 is MDHEN, CDR2 SYDVKM, per germline. Trimming cost V 8 bases and J 4 bases; bases outside gene matches: 8. CDR3 sequence (DNA): TGTGCCAGCCGTGACAGGGGGGCTGCCTATGGCTACACCTTC. Its translation: CASRDRGAAYGYTF.

The chain couples TRBV28 to TRBJ1-5; D remains ambiguous. The CDR3 runs 11 residues. Trimming cost V 5 bases and J 4 bases, with 3 bases left between them. Germline CDR1 is MDHEN and CDR2 is SYDVKM. CDR3 amino acids: CASSANQPQHF. The CDR3 DNA reads as TGTGCCAGCAGTGCTAATCAGCCCCAGCATTTT. The variable domain in full, with the rest retrieved from reference TRBV28 and TRBJ1-5, is DVKVTQSSRYLVKRTGEKVFLECVQDMDHENMFWYRQDPGLGLRLIYFSYDVKMKEKGDIPEGYSVSREKKERFSLILESASTNQTSMYLCASSANQPQHFGDGTRLSIL.

This clone was recorded only once. The chain is built from TRBV5-1 and TRBJ1-2; D may be TRBD1 (6 bases). V was pared by 1 base and J by 4 bases, with 11 bases between. Looked up from germline, CDR1 is SGHRS and CDR2 is YFSETQ. The CDR3 covers 14 residues. The DNA for the CDR3 is TGCGCCAGCAGCTTGAAGGGGGACGGCTATGGCTACACCTTC. This translates into CASSLKGDGYGYTF.

The gene calls are TRBV18 and TRBJ1-1, with TRBD1 as a possible D gene (6 bases). This CDR3 contains 14 residues. Germline CDR1 is KGHSH and CDR2 is LQKENI. V lost 2 bases to trimming and J lost 3 bases, with 10 bases between them. The CDR3 loop is CASSPRGGDTEAFF. The CDR3 DNA reads as TGTGCCAGCTCACCAAGGGGGGGGGACACTGAAGCTTTCTTT.

The genes are TRBV3-1 (or the pseudogene TRBV3-2) and TRBJ2-3; maybe TRBD1 (6 bases). The V gene lost 5 bases and the J gene lost 6 bases, with 18 bases spanning the gap. From germline, CDR1 is LGHDT and CDR2 YNNKEL (reference sequence). The CDR3 length is 15 residues. CDR3 sequence (DNA): TGTGCCAGCAGCGACCTTTCCGGGACAAAGGATACGCAGTATTTT. This translates into CASSDLSGTKDTQYF.

The chain has TRBV24-1 and TRBJ2-3; 8 bases are shared with TRBD2. The CDR3 consists of 15 residues. Germline CDR1 and CDR2: KGHDR and SFDVKD. Germline trimming cut 6 bases from V and 4 bases from J; bases unmatched to any gene: 8. The CDR3 DNA reads as TGTGCCACCAGTATAAGCGGGGGAGCGGCAGATACGCAGTATTTT. Its translation is CATSISGGAADTQYF.

The rearrangement uses TRBV5-1 and TRBJ1-1, with D uncertain. The CDR3 spans 13 residues. The ends were cut back, 0 bases at V and 4 bases at J, with 7 bases in the middle. Germline CDR1 is SGHRS and CDR2 is YFSETQ. The CDR3 sequence is CASSLGSGTEAFF. CDR3 nucleotides: TGCGCCAGCAGCTTGGGGAGCGGCACTGAAGCTTTCTTT.

V gene TRBV28 combines with J gene TRBJ1-4; a possible D gene is TRBD1 (5 bases). Trimming removed 6 bases at V and 4 bases at J, with 12 bases between. CDR1 and CDR2 from the germline V gene are MDHEN and SYDVKM. CDR3 length: 14 residues. In DNA, the CDR3 is TGTGCCAGCAGGCCTGGGGGGGATAATGAAAAACTGTTTTTT. Translating gives CASRPGGDNEKLFF.

The V call is TRBV27, the J call TRBJ2-3; 8 bases line up with TRBD2. Germline-derived CDR1 and CDR2 are MNHEY and SMNVEV (reference sequence). V was clipped by 6 bases and J by 0 bases; unmatched bases: 5. There are 15 residues in the CDR3. The CDR3: CASSGRGASTDTQYF. The DNA of the CDR3 is TGTGCCAGCAGCGGGCGGGGGGCGAGCACAGATACGCAGTATTTT.